The clone carrying this T cell receptor (beta chain) was detected ten times or more. The antigen is unknown. The data stem from a study of regulatory T cells in long-lasting Graves disease. Findings and caveats of the study: Newly diagnosed patients had higher TCR diversity than persistent Graves' patients did.

Described time point: newly diagnosed GD, antithyroid drugs for less than 3 months. Scientists built the TCR library using RNA that was extracted from PBMCs. CDR3-region Arm-PCR and iRepertoire HTBI primers produced the TCR beta libraries. TCRdb re-derived calls from the multiplex PCR reads in MiXCR, one entry per CDR3 protein. The sample holds hundreds of thousands of distinct CDR3 sequences, roughly 16% seen once. V lost 1 base and J 9 bases, leaving 10 bases between the germline ends. The CDR3 has 13 residues. Germline V gene sequence: CDR1 SGHAT, CDR2 FQNNGV. These data also formed part of another study, on T cells in Graves' hyperthyroidism and ophthalmopathy. That paper adds: In blood, most of the thyroid clonotypes expanded above 0.001 were also present.

The chain has TRBV11-2 and TRBJ2-1; unclear D gene. Sequencing was performed on peripheral blood mononuclear cells (PBMCs), taken at new diagnosis, from a patient treated with antithyroid drugs. The source is a woman aged 35-60 years with Graves disease. Here the CDR3 DNA reads TGTGCCAGCAGCTTAGTAGTACCGGGTGAGCAGTTCTTC. This codes for CASSLVVPGEQFF.